These T cell receptor beta chains were read from a single sample in a study of T cell responses to AZD1222 COVID-19 vaccine. The protocol was immunoSEQ multiplex PCR, while the TCRdb copy is restricted to in-frame clones and leaves out a portion. The sample contains 150,000 to 200,000 clones, 90% of which appear only once. The sample here was peripheral blood, taken on day 0 of AZD1222 vaccination. The receptor source for this set is an adult in good health. Each CDR3 is given with its conserved first and last residue. Fields, in order: clone size, V gene, D gene, CDR3 length, J gene, CDR3 DNA, CDR3 protein. A D gene is named only where the DNA matches it firmly. The size field is filled for only some rows; it gives once, few, many or a size class.

-,TRBV6-2/TRBV6-3,-,13,TRBJ1-5,TGTGCCAGCAGTTCTCGGGGTAATCAGCCCCAGCATTTT,CASSSRGNQPQHF
-,TRBV5-1,TRBD2,15,TRBJ2-1,TGCGCCAGCAGCTTTACTAGCGATTCCTACAATGAGCAGTTCTTC,CASSFTSDSYNEQFF
-,TRBV14,-,12,TRBJ1-6,TGTGCCAGCAGCCGGTTTAATTCACCCCTCCACTTT,CASSRFNSPLHF
-,TRBV18,TRBD1,13,TRBJ1-1,TGTGCCAGCTCGCAGACAGGGAATACTGAAGCTTTCTTT,CASSQTGNTEAFF
-,TRBV10-3,-,13,TRBJ2-7,TGTGCCATCAGTGAGTCTTGGTCTGGCGAGCAGTACTTC,CAISESWSGEQYF
-,TRBV19,-,16,TRBJ1-3,TGTGCCAGTAGTATTGGCAGCTTTAGCTCTGGAAACACCATATATTTT,CASSIGSFSSGNTIYF
few,TRBV30,-,13,TRBJ2-7,TGTGCCTGGAGTGTAGAGGGGGGGTCCGAGCAGTACTTC,CAWSVEGGSEQYF
-,TRBV3-1/TRBV3-2,-,15,TRBJ1-1,TGTGCCAGCAGCCCCCAGGGACGGGGTGAGACTGAAGCTTTCTTT,CASSPQGRGETEAFF
-,TRBV5-1,TRBD1,16,TRBJ2-7,TGCGCCAGCAGCCAACACTCGGGACAGACCTTCTACGAGCAGTACTTC,CASSQHSGQTFYEQYF
-,TRBV19,-,12,TRBJ1-2,TGTGCCAGTACAGGGGCCGGGTATGGCTACACCTTC,CASTGAGYGYTF
-,TRBV4-2,-,16,TRBJ2-1,TGTGCCAGCAGCCCACGCGTATCGGTACCCTACAATGAGCAGTTCTTC,CASSPRVSVPYNEQFF
-,TRBV30,-,12,TRBJ1-1,TGTGCCTGGAGTATAACAGGCGGTGAAGCTTTCTTT,CAWSITGGEAFF
few,TRBV7-9,-,14,TRBJ2-5,TGTGCCAGCAACTCCCCCGGGTCCCAAGAGACCCAGTACTTC,CASNSPGSQETQYF
many,TRBV7-7,-,15,TRBJ2-3,TGTGCCAGCAGCTTACACGAAGGGATTACAGATACGCAGTATTTT,CASSLHEGITDTQYF
once,TRBV5-1,-,15,TRBJ1-3,TGCGCCAGCAGCAGTACAGGGAGCTCTGGAAACACCATATATTTT,CASSSTGSSGNTIYF
-,TRBV4-2,-,14,TRBJ2-5,TGTGCCAGCAGCCAAGAAGAGAGTTTGGAGACCCAGTACTTC,CASSQEESLETQYF
-,TRBV3-1/TRBV3-2,-,16,TRBJ1-2,TGTGCCAGCAGCCAGCTATTGGGGGTCACGGGAGATGGCTACACCTTC,CASSQLLGVTGDGYTF
-,TRBV7-8,-,13,TRBJ1-5,TGTGCCAGCAGCCGGGGACACAATCAGCCCCAGCATTTT,CASSRGHNQPQHF
once,TRBV5-6,TRBD2,14,TRBJ2-4,TGTGCCAGCAGCCTGGGGCTTAGCGGGAACATTCAGTACTTC,CASSLGLSGNIQYF
-,TRBV2,-,13,TRBJ1-6,TGTGCCAGCAGGGAAGGAGGCGATTCACCCCTCCACTTT,CASREGGDSPLHF
-,TRBV5-4,TRBD2,13,TRBJ2-1,TGTGCCAGCAGCTTGGGGACTAGCCATGAGCAGTTCTTC,CASSLGTSHEQFF
-,TRBV4-2,-,14,TRBJ2-7,TGTGCCAGCAGCCAACACGGGGGCCCCTACGAGCAGTACTTC,CASSQHGGPYEQYF
-,TRBV10-2,-,14,TRBJ1-2,TGCGCCAGCAGTGGGGGCGTGGGGGTAGGTGGCTACACCTTC,CASSGGVGVGGYTF